What follows describes a single T cell receptor (beta chain). This sample is part of a study of T cell responses to AZD1222 COVID-19 vaccine. Using immunoSEQ multiplex PCR, the repertoire was profiled, and TCRdb retains in-frame clones only, with some absent. The sample shows about 160,000 clones, roughly 90% of them seen only once. Germline CDR1 SGHTA, CDR2 FQGNSA. The CDR3 runs to 17 residues. Trimming pared 4 bases from V and 5 bases from J, leaving 23 bases between. The chain recombines TRBV7-2 with TRBJ1-2; no clear D gene. This sequence originates from an adult who received the AZD1222 COVID-19 vaccine. Sequencing was performed on peripheral blood, taken 28 days after the second AZD1222 dose. The CDR3 region has the DNA TGTGCCAGCAGCTCCCCTTCCGTGAGGGTTATTAGGTATGGCTACACCTTC. It codes for CASSSPSVRVIRYGYTF.